Below, 27 T cell receptor beta chains from the same sample are listed, as sequenced in a study of blood T cell repertoires in COVID-19. Produced via immunoSEQ multiplex PCR; TCRdb's table is partial and in-frame only. This sample has about 220,000 clones, with around three quarters found just once. The specimen sequenced was peripheral blood. The receptors were sampled from a woman aged 70-85 years with acute or convalescent COVID-19.

The gene calls are TRBV24-1 and TRBJ2-5; possibly TRBD1 for D (6 bases). The CDR3 runs 15 residues. CDR1 and CDR2 (germline): KGHDR, SFDVKD. V lost 4 bases and J 4 bases, leaving 15 bases between the germline ends. The CDR3 is CATSDNRVGGETQYF. In DNA, the CDR3 is TGTGCCACCAGTGACAACAGGGTTGGGGGAGAGACCCAGTACTTC.

The rearrangement uses TRBV29-1 and TRBJ1-1, with D maybe TRBD1 (6 bases). The V end was cut by 7 bases, the J end by 5 bases, with 17 bases between. The CDR3 covers 13 residues. Germline CDR1 is SQVTM and CDR2 is ANQGSEA. Here the CDR3 DNA reads TGCAGCGCCCGGACAGCGCGAGGGACTGAAGCTTTCTTT. Amino acid sequence: CSARTARGTEAFF.

This sequence joins TRBV29-1 and TRBJ2-2, with a possible D match to TRBD2 (7 bases). The germline CDR1 and CDR2 sequences are SQVTM and ANQGSEA. The V and J ends lost 6 bases and 4 bases respectively, with 15 bases between them. This CDR3 has 14 residues. CDR3 amino acids: CSVGRGSATGELFF. The CDR3 region has the DNA TGCAGCGTGGGGAGGGGGTCGGCCACCGGGGAGCTGTTTTTT.

A remark on this clone: The sample contains more than one DNA sequence encoding this CDR3. V usage is TRBV12-3 or TRBV12-4 and J usage is TRBJ2-3; D is unresolved. The CDR3 has 11 residues. Trimming removed 3 bases at V and 5 bases at J, with 3 bases between. The chain's CDR3 is CASSFRDTQYF. As DNA, the CDR3 is TGTGCCAGCAGTTTTAGAGATACGCAGTATTTT.

The chain is built from TRBV6-5 and TRBJ2-2, with 7 positions matching TRBD2. V lost 7 bases to trimming and J lost 5 bases; unmatched junction nucleotides: 7. The CDR3 runs to 14 residues. Germline assignment: CDR1 MNHEY and CDR2 SVGAGI. The CDR3 here is CASKRLALTGELFF. Written as DNA, the CDR3 is TGTGCCAGCAAAAGACTAGCCCTGACCGGGGAGCTGTTTTTT.

The J gene is TRBJ2-4, the V gene TRBV7-8, with 12 bases lining up with TRBD2. Germline V lookup: CDR1 SGHVS, CDR2 FQNEAQ. The CDR3 runs to 16 residues. With 4 bases clipped from V and 5 bases from J, the junction kept 6 bases outside the gene matches. CDR3: CASSSRLAGAQNIQYF. In DNA form, the CDR3 reads TGTGCCAGCAGCTCCCGACTAGCGGGGGCTCAAAACATTCAGTACTTC.

As regards this clone: This sample includes further DNA sequences coding for the same CDR3. The rearrangement joins TRBV5-1 to TRBJ2-2; D gene uncertain. CDR1 is SGHRS, CDR2 YFSETQ, per germline. Trimming shortened V by 3 bases and J by 1 base, and 4 bases separated the two germline ends. There are 13 residues in the CDR3. CDR3 amino acids: CASSSGNTGELFF. The DNA for the CDR3 is TGCGCCAGCAGCTCGGGGAACACCGGGGAGCTGTTTTTT.

J is TRBJ2-3 and V is TRBV28; TRBD2 is a possible D gene (6 bases). Trimming removed 6 bases at V and 2 bases at J, with 9 bases between. CDR3 size: 13 residues. The V gene's germline CDR1 is MDHEN and CDR2 SYDVKM. CDR3 sequence reads: CASSRGTTDTQYF. The CDR3 bases are TGTGCCAGCAGCCGCGGGACCACAGATACGCAGTATTTT.

This clone appeared a single time. The chain joins TRBV18 to TRBJ2-7, with 7 bases identical to TRBD1. Germline loops: CDR1 KGHSH, CDR2 LQKENI. Unmatched junction bases numbered 6, after V lost 4 bases and J lost 0 bases. This CDR3 region has 15 residues. The DNA for the CDR3 is TGTGCCAGCTCACGGACCGGGGACAGCTCCTACGAGCAGTACTTC. It yields the protein CASSRTGDSSYEQYF.

The chain carries TRBV10-3 and TRBJ1-1; D might be TRBD1 (6 bases). The CDR3 covers 13 residues. CDR1 and CDR2 (germline): ENHRY, SYGVKD. The V end was cut by 6 bases, the J end by 0 bases, with 8 bases between. The CDR3 coding sequence is TGTGCCATCAGCAGGGGAGTGAACACTGAAGCTTTCTTT. Amino acids: CAISRGVNTEAFF.

Only a few counts were recorded for this clone. The V gene is TRBV15, the J gene TRBJ1-3; D unclear. This CDR3 has 12 residues. Germline assignment: CDR1 LNHNV and CDR2 YYDKDF (reference sequence). V lost 1 base to trimming and J lost 9 bases, with 7 bases between them. CDR3 nucleotide sequence: TGTGCCACCAGCAGAGTACAGACCACCATATATTTT. Translated: CATSRVQTTIYF.

The gene calls are TRBV7-8 and TRBJ1-2; a weak D match, TRBD1 (6 bases). This CDR3 spans 13 amino acids. The ends were cut back, 7 bases at V and 8 bases at J, with 17 bases in the middle. Per germline, CDR1 SGHVS and CDR2 FQNEAQ. The DNA of the CDR3 is TGTGCCAGCACCCGACCGGGGGGGGCAGGCTACACCTTC. Translated, it gives CASTRPGGAGYTF. The whole variable domain, remainder taken from reference TRBV7-8 and TRBJ1-2, is GAGVSQSPRYKVAKRGQDVALRCDPISGHVSLFWYQQALGQGPEFLTYFQNEAQLDKSGLPSDRFFAERPEGSVSTLKIQRTQQEDSAVYLCASTRPGGAGYTFGSGTRLTVV.

The CDR3 bases are TGTGCCAGCAGCGTAGGACTCAACTATGGCTACACCTTC. Protein product: CASSVGLNYGYTF. The V and J genes are TRBV9 and TRBJ1-2; D gene unclear. The CDR3 runs to 13 residues. Trimming took off 0 bases at V and 2 bases at J, with 5 bases between the two ends. Germline V gives CDR1 SGDLS, CDR2 YYNGEE.

The chain combines TRBV9 with TRBJ2-1, with 11 bases identical to TRBD2. J gave up 5 bases and V 4 bases, and 11 bases lay outside the gene matches. The CDR3 is 17 amino acids. Germline V CDR1 and CDR2: SGDLS, YYNGEE. The CDR3 sequence: CASSSHSGGALNNEQFF. The CDR3 nucleotides are TGTGCCAGCAGCTCCCATAGCGGGGGGGCCCTCAACAATGAGCAGTTCTTC.

The chain is built from TRBV5-4 and TRBJ2-3; D possibly corresponds to TRBD2 (6 bases). The length of the CDR3 is 13 residues. V lost 2 bases to trimming and J lost 5 bases, with 9 bases between them. CDR1 SGHNT and CDR2 YYREEE come from the germline V gene (reference sequence). The CDR3 protein is CASSFSGGDTQYF. In DNA form, the CDR3 reads TGTGCCAGCAGCTTTTCCGGGGGAGATACGCAGTATTTT.

The chain carries TRBV5-5 and TRBJ1-1; no definite D call. The ends were cut back, 0 bases at V and 8 bases at J, with 14 bases in the middle. This CDR3 comprises 14 residues. Germline CDR1 is SGHKS and CDR2 is YYEKEE (reference sequence). The CDR3 nucleotides are TGTGCCAGCAGCTTGGTTCCGGGAGACCCCGAAGCTTTCTTT. The encoded protein is CASSLVPGDPEAFF. Full variable domain (outside the CDR3, taken from reference TRBV5-5 and TRBJ1-1): DAGVTQSPTHLIKTRGQQVTLRCSPISGHKSVSWYQQVLGQGPQFIFQYYEKEERGRGNFPDRFSARQFPNYSSELNVNALLLGDSALYLCASSLVPGDPEAFFGQGTRLTVV.

The V and J genes are TRBV5-1 and TRBJ1-1, with 7 bases lining up with TRBD1. The ends lost 4 bases at V and 5 bases at J; junction bases unmatched: 8. There are 14 residues in the CDR3. Looked up from germline, CDR1 is SGHRS and CDR2 is YFSETQ. The DNA of the CDR3 is TGCGCCAGCAGCGGGGACAGAGCGAATACTGAAGCTTTCTTT. Its translation is CASSGDRANTEAFF.

The CDR3 spells CARSTRQGRGYGYTF. The CDR3 nucleotides are TGTGCCAGAAGCACACGACAGGGGCGCGGATATGGCTACACCTTC. This sequence joins TRBV5-3 and TRBJ1-2; 8 bases are a match to TRBD1. TRBV5-3 is reported as an ORF; its role is uncertain. V lost 4 bases to trimming and J lost 5 bases; unmatched junction nucleotides: 10. This CDR3 has 15 residues.

A remark on this clone: Other DNA sequences from this sample encode an identical CDR3 as well. CDR3 loop: CAWSVQGTGELFF. The CDR3 coding sequence is TGTGCCTGGAGTGTTCAGGGAACCGGGGAGCTGTTTTTT. This chain links TRBV30 with TRBJ2-2; possible D gene TRBD1, 5 bases. The V gene's germline CDR1 is GTSNPN and CDR2 SVGIG (reference sequence). The germline V and J ends were trimmed by 0 bases and 5 bases, with 7 bases remaining between them. The CDR3 consists of 13 residues.

The chain links TRBV7-2 to TRBJ1-3; 9 bases are a match to TRBD1. The CDR3 has 17 residues. Trimming took 5 bases from V and 0 from J; bases not matched to a gene: 8. Germline values: CDR1 SGHTA, CDR2 FQGNSA. Here the CDR3 reads CASSLKGQGTSGNTIYF. The CDR3 bases are TGTGCCAGCAGCCTAAAGGGACAGGGCACCTCTGGAAACACCATATATTTT.

J is TRBJ2-5 and V is TRBV10-1; 13 bases agree with TRBD2. The germline V gene encodes CDR1 WNHNN and CDR2 SYGVQD (reference sequence). The CDR3 spans 15 residues. The V and J ends lost 5 bases and 2 bases, in that order; junction bases with no gene match: 2. The CDR3 loop is CASSRGLAGQETQYF. In DNA, the CDR3 is TGCGCCAGCAGTCGGGGACTAGCGGGGCAAGAGACCCAGTACTTC.

The chain is built from TRBV25-1 and TRBJ2-1, with 8 positions matching TRBD1. Germline assignment: CDR1 MGHDK and CDR2 SYGVNS. The J segment lost 6 bases and the V segment lost 4 bases, leaving 5 bases of the junction unmatched. This CDR3 contains 14 residues. The CDR3 region has the DNA TGTGCCAGCAGTGCAACCAGGGGGCTCAATGAGCAGTTCTTC. This codes for CASSATRGLNEQFF.

This clone was detected only a few times. The genes are TRBV24-1 and TRBJ2-2; TRBD2 matches 9 bases. The CDR3 length is 17 residues. Germline assignment: CDR1 KGHDR and CDR2 SFDVKD. Germline trimming cut 0 bases from V and 3 bases from J; bases unmatched to any gene: 4. The CDR3 protein is CATSDLAGGQDTGELFF. Here the CDR3 DNA reads TGTGCCACCAGTGATTTGGCGGGGGGGCAGGACACCGGGGAGCTGTTTTTT.

This clone has more than one count but fewer than ten. The rearrangement joins TRBV5-6 to TRBJ2-2; no firm D call. The germline gives CDR1 SGHDT, CDR2 YYEEEE. V lost 3 bases to trimming and J lost 6 bases, with 15 bases between them. The length of the CDR3 is 15 residues. CDR3 nucleotide sequence: TGTGCCAGCAGCTCCAGTATCCCTAGGCCCGGGGAGCTGTTTTTT. Amino acids: CASSSSIPRPGELFF.

This clone was recorded only once. CDR3 in amino acids: CAWTPTRITDTQYF. The DNA of the CDR3 is TGTGCCTGGACCCCGACTCGGATCACAGATACGCAGTATTTT. J is TRBJ2-3 and V is TRBV30; D is unresolved. CDR1 is GTSNPN and CDR2 is SVGIG in the germline V gene (reference sequence). There are 14 residues in the CDR3. Trimming took off 4 bases at V and 2 bases at J, with 13 bases between the two ends.

The chain joins TRBV5-5 to TRBJ1-2; possible D gene TRBD1, 6 bases. CDR1 is SGHKS and CDR2 is YYEKEE in the germline V gene (reference sequence). V shed 3 bases and J shed 8 bases, with 23 bases lying between them. The CDR3 spans 16 residues. CDR3 sequence reads: CASSSETGGGRRGYTF. CDR3 nucleotide sequence: TGTGCCAGCAGCTCAGAGACCGGGGGGGGCAGACGAGGCTACACCTTC.

The chain combines TRBV20-1 with TRBJ2-7, with a tentative D call TRBD1 (6 bases). CDR1 is DFQATT and CDR2 is SNEGSKA in the germline V gene (reference sequence). The CDR3 runs 11 residues. Deletions cut 6 bases from V and 5 bases from J, with 11 bases between. The chain's CDR3 is CSAIQGNEQYF. For the CDR3, the DNA is TGCAGTGCAATACAGGGTAACGAGCAGTACTTC.